The next 31 T cell receptor beta chains were all read from a single sample in a study of OX40 agonist ivuxolimab in advanced cancers. Clones were read by immunoSEQ multiplex PCR, and TCRdb kept only the in-frame ones, dropping some. The repertoire has fewer than 80,000 clones, roughly 84% of them found once; the top ten carry more than 0.95%. The sequenced sample was CD4+ or CD8+ T cells sorted from blood, obtained in a trial of the OX40 agonist ivuxolimab. The receptors originated from an adult with an advanced solid tumor such as melanoma, head and neck, liver or kidney cancer.

The chain joins TRBV9 to TRBJ2-3; D is possibly TRBD1 (5 bases). There are 15 residues in the CDR3. Per germline, CDR1 SGDLS and CDR2 YYNGEE. V lost 0 bases and J 6 bases, leaving 14 bases between the germline ends. CDR3 DNA: TGTGCCAGCAGCGTAGTCCCCCAGGGATTGGATACGCAGTATTTT. This encodes CASSVVPQGLDTQYF. Full variable domain (missing parts from reference TRBV9 and TRBJ2-3): DSGVTQTPKHLITATGQRVTLRCSPRSGDLSVYWYQQSLDQGLQFLIQYYNGEERAKGNILERFSAQQFPDLHSELNLSSLELGDSALYFCASSVVPQGLDTQYFGPGTRLTVL.

This clone was seen a few times. The chain recombines TRBV7-2 with TRBJ1-5; D is undetermined. The CDR3 has 12 amino acids. In germline, CDR1 is SGHTA, CDR2 FQGNSA. V lost 5 bases and J 5 bases, leaving 7 bases between the germline ends. In nucleotides, the CDR3 is TGTGCCAGCAGCATATTCGATCAGCCCCAGCATTTT. Translated, it gives CASSIFDQPQHF.

V usage is TRBV7-9 and J usage is TRBJ1-6; D is unclear. Looked up from germline, CDR1 is SEHNR and CDR2 is FQNEAQ (reference sequence). The CDR3 is 14 amino acids. V shed 2 bases and J shed 9 bases, with 11 bases lying between them. The CDR3 coding sequence is TGTGCCAGCAGCTTAACTGGGTGGGGTTCACCCCTCCACTTT. Residues: CASSLTGWGSPLHF.

The chain is built from TRBV6-6 and TRBJ2-7; D is undetermined. This CDR3 has 15 amino acids. Germline V gene data show CDR1 as MNHNY and CDR2 as SVGAGI (reference sequence). V shed 2 bases and J shed 2 bases, with 13 bases lying between them. For the CDR3, the DNA is TGTGCCAGCAGTTACGGGAACATTCAAGCCTACGAGCAGTACTTC. This encodes CASSYGNIQAYEQYF.

The genes are TRBV7-9 and TRBJ1-2; 12 nucleotides agree with TRBD1. Unmatched junction bases numbered 8, after V lost 5 bases and J lost 10 bases. The CDR3 totals 14 residues. Germline loops: CDR1 SEHNR, CDR2 FQNEAQ (reference sequence). DNA for the CDR3: TGTGCCAGCAGCCCGACGGGACAGGGGGCTCACTACACCTTC. It encodes CASSPTGQGAHYTF.

The J gene is TRBJ2-1, the V gene TRBV9; 8 positions match TRBD2. V dropped 1 base and J dropped 2; count of bases not matched to a gene: 5. This CDR3 contains 16 residues. The germline V gene has CDR1 SGDLS and CDR2 YYNGEE. The CDR3 sequence: CASSVSSGATYNEQFF. The CDR3 region has the DNA TGTGCCAGCAGCGTAAGTAGCGGGGCCACCTACAATGAGCAGTTCTTC.

V gene TRBV7-2 combines with J gene TRBJ1-5; D uncertain. This CDR3 contains 13 residues. V was clipped by 3 bases and J by 1 base, with 4 bases between them. The germline gives CDR1 SGHTA, CDR2 FQGNSA. CDR3 nucleotides: TGTGCCAGCAGCTTGGTCAGCAATCAGCCCCAGCATTTT. Translated, it gives CASSLVSNQPQHF.

This clone was observed a handful of times. The V call is TRBV19, the J call TRBJ1-6, with a possible D match to TRBD1 (6 bases). The V and J ends lost 3 bases and 9 bases respectively, with 12 bases between them. The CDR3 has 14 amino acids. In germline, CDR1 is LNHDA, CDR2 SQIVND (reference sequence). The chain's CDR3 is CASSIPRGGSPLHF. CDR3 nucleotide sequence: TGTGCCAGTAGTATCCCGCGAGGGGGTTCACCCCTCCACTTT.

This clone has a handful of counts. This sequence joins TRBV11-3 and TRBJ2-7; a possible D gene is TRBD1 (5 bases). Trimming took 1 base from V and 8 from J, leaving 12 bases between them. The CDR3 loop spans 13 amino acids. Germline CDR1 reads SGHNT; CDR2 reads YENEEA. This chain's CDR3 is CASSLVPGIKQYF. The CDR3 DNA reads as TGTGCCAGCAGCTTAGTCCCAGGGATCAAGCAGTACTTC.

The chain joins TRBV5-1 to TRBJ2-3; 7 nucleotides align to TRBD2. This CDR3 is built from 15 residues. CDR1 is SGHRS, CDR2 YFSETQ, per germline. V shed 3 bases, J shed 9 bases, and the junction held 13 bases outside the gene matches. In DNA, the CDR3 is TGCGCCAGCAGCTGGGGAGGGCCATCCGCGGGGACGCAGTATTTT. Protein: CASSWGGPSAGTQYF.

This chain uses TRBV7-9 with TRBJ2-7; 7 nucleotides line up with TRBD1. Unmatched junction bases numbered 11, after V lost 1 base and J lost 5 bases. CDR1 is SEHNR and CDR2 is FQNEAQ in the germline V gene (reference sequence). The CDR3 is made up of 16 amino acids. CDR3 sequence: CASSLGGAGTEDEQYF. For the CDR3, the DNA is TGTGCCAGCAGCTTAGGGGGAGCCGGGACAGAGGACGAGCAGTACTTC.

V gene TRBV28 combines with J gene TRBJ1-1; D gene ambiguous. Germline values: CDR1 MDHEN, CDR2 SYDVKM. Trimming shortened V by 1 base and J by 5 bases, and 8 bases separated the two germline ends. This CDR3 is built from 13 residues. The CDR3 DNA is TGTGCCAGCAGTTTATTTGCGGGGACTGAAGCTTTCTTT. Translating it yields CASSLFAGTEAFF.

The rearrangement joins TRBV5-1 to TRBJ1-4; weak D call: TRBD1 (5 bases). The V and J ends lost 4 bases and 3 bases respectively, with 10 bases between them. The CDR3 loop spans 14 amino acids. Germline-derived CDR1 and CDR2 are SGHRS and YFSETQ. The CDR3 reads CASSTQGANEKLFF. The CDR3 coding sequence is TGCGCCAGCAGCACTCAAGGGGCTAATGAAAAACTGTTTTTT. Full variable domain (rest looked up from reference TRBV5-1 and TRBJ1-4): KAGVTQTPRYLIKTRGQQVTLSCSPISGHRSVSWYQQTPGQGLQFLFEYFSETQRNKGNFPGRFSGRQFSNSRSEMNVSTLELGDSALYLCASSTQGANEKLFFGSGTQLSVL.

This clone was detected once. This sequence joins TRBV7-2 and TRBJ1-4; D gene uncertain. The CDR3 has 13 residues. Germline loops: CDR1 SGHTA, CDR2 FQGNSA. The V end lost 0 bases, the J end lost 4 bases, and 3 bases lay between the germline ends. The CDR3 sequence: CASSLAHNEKLFF. The CDR3 DNA sequence: TGTGCCAGCAGCTTAGCCCATAATGAAAAACTGTTTTTT. The full variable domain, rest sourced from reference TRBV7-2 and TRBJ1-4, is GAGVSQSPSNKVTEKGKDVELRCDPISGHTALYWYRQSLGQGLEFLIYFQGNSAPDKSGLPSDRFSAERTGGSVSTLTIQRTQQEDSAVYLCASSLAHNEKLFFGSGTQLSVL.

The chain has TRBV9 and TRBJ2-1, with D hard to call. Trimming left V 1 base short and J 7 bases short, with 15 bases between. The CDR3 length is 15 residues. Germline assignment: CDR1 SGDLS and CDR2 YYNGEE. This chain's CDR3 is CASSVSPLYGNEQFF. As DNA, the CDR3 is TGTGCCAGCAGCGTAAGCCCACTCTACGGGAATGAGCAGTTCTTC. Looking up the rest from reference TRBV9 and TRBJ2-1 gives the full variable domain: DSGVTQTPKHLITATGQRVTLRCSPRSGDLSVYWYQQSLDQGLQFLIQYYNGEERAKGNILERFSAQQFPDLHSELNLSSLELGDSALYFCASSVSPLYGNEQFFGPGTRLTVL.

This clone was seen more than once but under ten times. In DNA form, the CDR3 reads TGCGCCAGCAGCCAAGGGACAGGGGTAATGTCCTATAATTCACCCCTCCACTTT. It translates to CASSQGTGVMSYNSPLHF. V is TRBV4-1 and J is TRBJ1-6; 9 bases fit TRBD1. The junction had 5 bases not matched to a gene; V was cut back by 1 base and J by 1 base. Germline-derived CDR1 and CDR2 are MGHRA and YSYEKL. The CDR3 runs to 18 residues.

This CDR3 is CASSYTGGGTEAFF. CDR3 coding DNA: TGTGCCAGCAGCTATACAGGGGGGGGGACTGAAGCTTTCTTT. The V gene is TRBV7-8, the J gene TRBJ1-1; the match to TRBD1 covers 8 bases. CDR3 length equals 14 residues. The ends lost 4 bases at V and 5 bases at J; junction bases unmatched: 6. In germline, CDR1 is SGHVS, CDR2 FQNEAQ.

The rearrangement joins TRBV19 to TRBJ2-1; 11 bases fit TRBD2. The germline gives CDR1 LNHDA, CDR2 SQIVND (reference sequence). V lost 7 bases, J lost 8 bases, and 10 bases stayed unmatched. The CDR3 has 15 residues. The chain's CDR3 is CASKVAGGRRYEQFF. CDR3 in DNA: TGTGCCAGTAAAGTAGCGGGGGGGCGGCGGTATGAGCAGTTCTTC. The entire variable domain, with the rest obtained from reference TRBV19 and TRBJ2-1, is as follows: DGGITQSPKYLFRKEGQNVTLSCEQNLNHDAMYWYRQDPGQGLRLIYYSQIVNDFQKGDIAEGYSVSREKKESFPLTVTSAQKNPTAFYLCASKVAGGRRYEQFFGPGTRLTVL.

V gene TRBV4-3 combines with J gene TRBJ1-5; no definite D call. V shed 0 bases and J shed 0 bases, with 21 bases lying between them. Per germline, CDR1 LGHNA and CDR2 YSLEER. CDR3 length: 20 amino acids. The CDR3 region is CASSQESSLILKHSNQPQHF. The CDR3 DNA reads as TGCGCCAGCAGCCAAGAAAGCTCCCTCATACTAAAACATAGCAATCAGCCCCAGCATTTT.

This clone was picked up one time. This chain joins TRBV29-1 and TRBJ1-2; D unclear. The germline V gene has CDR1 SQVTM and CDR2 ANQGSEA. Trimming took 1 base from V and 8 from J, leaving 11 bases between them. The length of the CDR3 is 12 residues. CDR3 coding DNA: TGCAGCGTTGAAGCGACCGCATACGGCTACACCTTC. Protein sequence: CSVEATAYGYTF.

The CDR3 loop reads CASSPTGNTGELFF. In nucleotides, the CDR3 is TGTGCCAGCAGCCCAACAGGGAACACCGGGGAGCTGTTTTTT. V usage is TRBV7-3 and J usage is TRBJ2-2; D possibly corresponds to TRBD1 (5 bases). The V gene's germline CDR1 is SGHTA and CDR2 FQGTGA. The CDR3 has 14 amino acids. Trimming took off 5 bases at V and 1 base at J, with 8 bases between the two ends.

This clone occurred once. The junction shows a germline mismatch at one end, possibly a read error. This chain connects TRBV6-5 to TRBJ1-5; D unclear. Germline assignment: CDR1 MNHEY and CDR2 SVGAGI. This CDR3 region has 15 residues. CDR3 in amino acids: CAGSYSILGGQPQHF. CDR3 nucleotides: TGTGCCGGCAGTTACTCGATATTAGGAGGGCAGCCCCAGCATTTT.

The chain joins TRBV5-1 to TRBJ1-1, with TRBD1 matching 7 bases. Germline loops: CDR1 SGHRS, CDR2 YFSETQ. The CDR3 length is 14 residues. With 6 bases clipped from V and 3 bases from J, the junction kept 8 bases outside the gene matches. The CDR3 sequence is CASTLTGRDTEAFF. CDR3 DNA sequence: TGCGCCAGCACCCTGACAGGGCGCGACACTGAAGCTTTCTTT. Based on the CDR3 plus reference TRBV5-1 and TRBJ1-1, the full variable domain is KAGVTQTPRYLIKTRGQQVTLSCSPISGHRSVSWYQQTPGQGLQFLFEYFSETQRNKGNFPGRFSGRQFSNSRSEMNVSTLELGDSALYLCASTLTGRDTEAFFGQGTRLTVV.

The chain has TRBV6-1 and TRBJ2-5; 7 nucleotides align to TRBD1. The J call may be wrong; the DNA end is better matched by TRBJ2-7. CDR3 length: 15 amino acids. CDR1 is MNHNS and CDR2 is SASEGT in the germline V gene. Written as DNA, the CDR3 is TGTGCCAGCAGGTATACAGGGGTCTCCTCCTACGAGCAGTACTTC. It is translated as CASRYTGVSSYEQYF.

CDR3: CASSLNPNQPQHF. CDR3 DNA: TGTGCCAGCAGCCTAAATCCCAATCAGCCCCAGCATTTT. This chain uses TRBV9 with TRBJ1-5; unclear D gene. V lost 4 bases, J lost 3 bases, and 8 bases lay in between. Germline CDR1 and CDR2: SGDLS and YYNGEE. CDR3 length: 13 residues.

This chain joins TRBV5-1 and TRBJ2-5; tentatively, D is TRBD1 or TRBD2 (6 bases each). This CDR3 region has 15 residues. The V end was cut by 2 bases, the J end by 5 bases, with 16 bases between. Germline values: CDR1 SGHRS, CDR2 YFSETQ. The CDR3 sequence is CASSLRGDWWETQYF. The CDR3 region has the DNA TGCGCCAGCAGCTTAAGGGGGGACTGGTGGGAGACCCAGTACTTC.

This rearrangement joins TRBV6-5 to TRBJ1-1, with D uncertain. The ends were cut back, 4 bases at V and 4 bases at J, with 13 bases in the middle. Germline V gives CDR1 MNHEY, CDR2 SVGAGI. CDR3 size: 14 residues. CDR3: CASSLSLSGTEAFF. The CDR3 coding sequence is TGTGCCAGCAGTTTATCCTTGTCGGGCACTGAAGCTTTCTTT.

V usage is TRBV4-2 and J usage is TRBJ1-1; no firm D call. V lost 1 base and J 1 base, leaving 10 bases between the germline ends. CDR1 and CDR2 (germline): LGHNA, YNFKEQ. The CDR3 contains 15 residues. The CDR3 sequence is CASSQVHQPNTEAFF. The CDR3, as DNA: TGTGCCAGCAGCCAAGTTCACCAGCCGAACACTGAAGCTTTCTTT.

The chain uses TRBV6-5 and TRBJ2-1, with 10 positions matching TRBD1. J lost 7 bases, V lost 11 bases, and 11 bases had no gene match. From germline, CDR1 is MNHEY and CDR2 SVGAGI. CDR3 length equals 14 residues. The CDR3 coding sequence is TGTGCCTCGGGTGAGACAGGGGGCAGGAATGAGCAGTTCTTC. Translating it yields CASGETGGRNEQFF.

The chain combines TRBV5-1 with TRBJ2-7; no clear D. The CDR3 spans 13 residues. V lost 2 bases to trimming and J lost 2 bases, with 8 bases between them. Per the germline V gene, CDR1 is SGHRS and CDR2 is YFSETQ. The CDR3 DNA reads TGCGCCAGCAGCTTTCTTTCTACCTACGAGCAGTACTTC. Translation: CASSFLSTYEQYF.

The chain carries TRBV5-1 and TRBJ1-5, with 7 bases fitting TRBD1. The CDR3 length is 14 residues. The V gene end was trimmed by 4 bases and the J gene end by 7 bases; junction bases not matched to a gene: 8. Per germline, CDR1 SGHRS and CDR2 YFSETQ. Here the CDR3 DNA reads TGCGCCAGCAGCCCGGACAGGATAGAACAGCCCCAGCATTTT. Protein: CASSPDRIEQPQHF.